Each of the 27 T cell receptor beta chains below was sequenced from the same sample in a study of PD-L1 blockade in urothelial cancer. Generated by immunoSEQ multiplex PCR, the TCRdb table keeps only in-frame clones and is missing some. The table shows about 29,000 clones, with around nine tenths occurring only once. The source material was PBMCs, sampled around atezolizumab (anti-PD-L1) treatment. These receptors originate from a man in his forties or fifties with urothelial cancer.

The genes are TRBV5-4 and TRBJ2-2, with a tentative D call TRBD2 (5 bases). The germline gives CDR1 SGHNT, CDR2 YYREEE (reference sequence). The length of the CDR3 is 16 residues. The V gene lost 8 bases and the J gene lost 5 bases, with 22 bases spanning the gap. The CDR3 is CASGESTLRGTGELFF. Here the CDR3 DNA reads TGTGCCAGTGGGGAGAGTACCCTCCGTGGGACCGGGGAGCTGTTTTTT.

This chain uses TRBV11-3 with TRBJ2-2; TRBD2 matches at 8 bases. Germline V gene data show CDR1 as SGHNT and CDR2 as YENEEA. The CDR3 loop spans 15 amino acids. V shed 8 bases, J shed 6 bases, and the junction held 11 bases outside the gene matches. CDR3 region: CASGPGGFGPGELFF. The CDR3 DNA follows: TGTGCCAGCGGCCCGGGGGGGTTCGGACCCGGGGAGCTGTTTTTT.

The chain uses TRBV30 and TRBJ1-2; 7 bases are a match to TRBD1. Germline lookup yields CDR1 GTSNPN and CDR2 SVGIG (reference sequence). There are 14 residues in the CDR3. V was pared by 7 bases and J by 4 bases, with 12 bases of the junction left unmatched. The CDR3 DNA reads as TGTGCCTCGATAACAGGGGATCCTGGCTATGGCTACACCTTC. Amino acid sequence: CASITGDPGYGYTF.

The gene calls are TRBV11-1 and TRBJ2-5, with D perhaps TRBD2 (6 bases). Germline values: CDR1 SGHAT, CDR2 FQDESV (reference sequence). There are 11 residues in the CDR3. Trimming left V 4 bases short and J 12 bases short, with 12 bases between. CDR3 loop: CASSSRRGKYF. CDR3 DNA: TGTGCCAGCAGCTCCAGGAGGGGCAAGTACTTC.

The CDR3 DNA is TGCGCCAGCAGCTTGGGTTCGGGGGTTCCTTATGGCTACACCTTC. Encoded protein: CASSLGSGVPYGYTF. The V call is TRBV5-1, the J call TRBJ1-2, with D perhaps TRBD1 (5 bases). Per the germline V gene, CDR1 is SGHRS and CDR2 is YFSETQ. V was clipped by 0 bases and J by 5 bases, with 14 bases between them. This CDR3 has 15 amino acids.

This clone was observed once. V is TRBV6-5 and J is TRBJ1-2; the D is unclear. The germline gives CDR1 MNHEY, CDR2 SVGAGI. The V end lost 6 bases, the J end lost 8 bases, and 19 bases lay between the germline ends. The CDR3 totals 14 residues. The CDR3: CASRITVSSPGYTF. The CDR3 bases are TGTGCCAGCAGAATAACGGTGTCTAGCCCGGGCTACACCTTC.

The chain employs TRBV14 and TRBJ2-7; the match to TRBD2 covers 13 bases. CDR3 length: 16 amino acids. Germline lookup yields CDR1 SGHDN and CDR2 FVKESK. Trimming at V came to 0 bases and at J to 9 bases, leaving 8 bases not matched to a gene. CDR3 residues: CASSQDLGLAGVRQYF. The DNA of the CDR3 is TGTGCCAGCAGCCAAGATCTCGGACTAGCGGGAGTAAGGCAGTACTTC.

The rearrangement joins TRBV28 to TRBJ2-7; 9 bases line up with TRBD2. The V and J ends lost 6 bases and 3 bases, in that order; junction bases with no gene match: 12. The germline V gene has CDR1 MDHEN and CDR2 SYDVKM. The CDR3 extends over 16 amino acids. The CDR3 region is CASRGYGGLAGYEQYF. The CDR3 DNA follows: TGTGCCAGCAGGGGATACGGGGGACTAGCTGGCTACGAGCAGTACTTC. Drawing the rest from reference TRBV28 and TRBJ2-7, the complete variable domain is DVKVTQSSRYLVKRTGEKVFLECVQDMDHENMFWYRQDPGLGLRLIYFSYDVKMKEKGDIPEGYSVSREKKERFSLILESASTNQTSMYLCASRGYGGLAGYEQYFGPGTRLTVT.

This chain joins TRBV2 and TRBJ2-1; 9 nucleotides match TRBD2. CDR3 length equals 14 residues. V gave up 4 bases and J gave up 7 bases; unmatched junction bases: 5. Germline V gene lookup returns CDR1 SNHLY and CDR2 FYNNEI. The CDR3 DNA sequence: TGTGCCAGCAGTGGTCTAGCGGGGAGGAATGAGCAGTTCTTC. This codes for CASSGLAGRNEQFF.

The rearrangement links TRBV27 to TRBJ2-7, with unresolved D. Deletions cut 5 bases from V and 0 bases from J, with 14 bases between. CDR1 and CDR2 (germline): MNHEY, SMNVEV (reference sequence). The CDR3 contains 15 residues. CDR3 protein: CASSPASASSYEQYF. CDR3 DNA: TGTGCCAGCAGTCCTGCCAGCGCGAGCTCCTACGAGCAGTACTTC.

The chain is built from TRBV28 and TRBJ2-7; 7 nucleotides line up with TRBD2. Looked up from germline, CDR1 is MDHEN and CDR2 is SYDVKM. This CDR3 region has 13 residues. J lost 6 bases, V lost 2 bases, and 4 bases had no gene match. CDR3 coding DNA: TGTGCCAGCAGTTTAGCGGGAGTCGGCGAGCAGTACTTC. It yields the protein CASSLAGVGEQYF.

The table lists this clone with a few counts. V gene TRBV27 combines with J gene TRBJ1-6; D unresolved. Germline CDR1 and CDR2: MNHEY and SMNVEV (reference sequence). CDR3 length equals 13 residues. Trimming removed 5 bases from V and 8 bases from J, with 10 bases in between. The CDR3 DNA follows: TGTGCCAGCAGTCCCGGGGTGTATTCACCCCTCCACTTT. Translation gives CASSPGVYSPLHF.

The rearrangement links TRBV7-9 to TRBJ1-1; D uncertain. Per the germline V gene, CDR1 is SEHNR and CDR2 is FQNEAQ (reference sequence). The CDR3 has 14 amino acids. V was trimmed by 2 bases and J by 0 bases, leaving 7 bases between them. CDR3 sequence (DNA): TGTGCCAGCAGCTTAAGTCAGATGAACACTGAAGCTTTCTTT. Amino acids: CASSLSQMNTEAFF. Based on the CDR3 plus reference TRBV7-9 and TRBJ1-1, the full variable domain is DTGVSQNPRHKITKRGQNVTFRCDPISEHNRLYWYRQTLGQGPEFLTYFQNEAQLEKSRLLSDRFSAERPKGSFSTLEIQRTEQGDSAMYLCASSLSQMNTEAFFGQGTRLTVV.

The chain joins TRBV10-1 to TRBJ2-1, with 10 bases identical to TRBD1. Germline loops: CDR1 WNHNN, CDR2 SYGVQD (reference sequence). This CDR3 region has 16 residues. The trim removed 5 bases at V and 4 bases at J, leaving 8 bases unmatched. The CDR3 DNA is TGCGCCAGCAGTCAACGGACAGGGGGGGGGTACAATGAGCAGTTCTTC. Its protein is CASSQRTGGGYNEQFF.

The chain joins TRBV19 to TRBJ2-2; perhaps TRBD2 as D (6 bases). The CDR3 runs to 15 residues. The ends were cut back, 3 bases at V and 4 bases at J, with 12 bases in the middle. In germline, CDR1 is LNHDA, CDR2 SQIVND (reference sequence). The CDR3 DNA is TGTGCCAGTAGTATGAATGGAGCGGGCACCGGGGAGCTGTTTTTT. Translating gives CASSMNGAGTGELFF.

V is TRBV21-1 and J is TRBJ2-1; TRBD2, as called in the table, went unchecked against the DNA. TRBV21-1 is flagged as a pseudogene. This CDR3 contains 17 residues. DNA of the CDR3: TGCGACCGGGTATTTATGAGGGCCTGGGGATCTAACAATGAGCAGTTCTTC. It specifies CDRVFMRAWGSNNEQFF.

V is TRBV14 and J is TRBJ2-7, with TRBD2 matching 7 bases. The CDR3 has 15 amino acids. Germline loops: CDR1 SGHDN, CDR2 FVKESK. V shed 0 bases, J shed 2 bases, and the junction held 4 bases outside the gene matches. In DNA form, the CDR3 reads TGTGCCAGCAGCCAAGATGTAGGGAGGGCCTACGAGCAGTACTTC. As protein: CASSQDVGRAYEQYF.

The chain combines TRBV27 with TRBJ2-7; maybe TRBD2 (6 bases). V was clipped by 7 bases and J by 6 bases, with 28 bases between them. This CDR3 is built from 17 residues. Germline CDR1 is MNHEY and CDR2 is SMNVEV (reference sequence). The CDR3 loop is CASKILQPGLGWGEQYF. CDR3 bases: TGTGCCAGCAAAATCCTCCAACCGGGACTGGGCTGGGGCGAGCAGTACTTC.

This clone came up a few times. This chain links TRBV12-5 with TRBJ2-2; 7 positions agree with TRBD1. The CDR3 loop spans 15 amino acids. The germline V gene encodes CDR1 LGHNT and CDR2 FRNRAP. V shed 6 bases, J shed 5 bases, and the junction held 9 bases outside the gene matches. CDR3 nucleotides: TGTGCTAGTGGCTCCTACAGGGGCCGGACCGGGGAGCTGTTTTTT. It yields the protein CASGSYRGRTGELFF.

The CDR3 loop reads CASSYDGQVNTEAFF. The CDR3 region has the DNA TGTGCCAGCTCCTACGACGGACAGGTGAACACTGAAGCTTTCTTT. The genes are TRBV9 and TRBJ1-1; 7 nucleotides align to TRBD1. CDR1 SGDLS and CDR2 YYNGEE come from the germline V gene. The CDR3 totals 15 residues. V shed 7 bases, J shed 0 bases, and the junction held 9 bases outside the gene matches.

This chain uses TRBV6-5 with TRBJ2-5, with 11 positions matching TRBD1. The CDR3 has 15 amino acids. Germline CDR1 reads MNHEY; CDR2 reads SVGAGI. V shed 8 bases, J shed 3 bases, and the junction held 8 bases outside the gene matches. CDR3 loop: CASSGTGGPKETQYF. The DNA of the CDR3 is TGTGCCAGCTCCGGGACAGGGGGGCCGAAAGAGACCCAGTACTTC.

The rearrangement links TRBV6-6 to TRBJ2-3; 7 nucleotides agree with TRBD1. The CDR3 sequence is 15 residues long. The germline V gene has CDR1 MNHNY and CDR2 SVGAGI (reference sequence). V lost 6 bases and J lost 4; bases outside the gene matches: 10. CDR3 nucleotide sequence: TGTGCCAGCAGCCAGACAGGGTCCCTAGCAGATACGCAGTATTTT. Residues: CASSQTGSLADTQYF.

The V call is TRBV5-4, the J call TRBJ2-1; TRBD2 agrees at 8 bases. Per the germline V gene, CDR1 is SGHNT and CDR2 is YYREEE (reference sequence). The trim removed 5 bases at V and 8 bases at J, leaving 12 bases unmatched. This CDR3 spans 15 amino acids. The CDR3 here is CASSSKREFGHEQFF. The DNA for the CDR3 is TGTGCCAGCAGTTCCAAGCGGGAGTTCGGCCATGAGCAGTTCTTC.

V is TRBV4-1 and J is TRBJ2-1; 13 bases agree with TRBD2. J lost 5 bases, V lost 2 bases, and 9 bases had no gene match. This CDR3 is 18 amino acids long. Germline loops: CDR1 MGHRA, CDR2 YSYEKL. The chain's CDR3 is CASSQHPGLAGRDNEQFF. CDR3 bases: TGCGCCAGCAGCCAACACCCGGGACTAGCGGGACGCGACAATGAGCAGTTCTTC.

The chain joins TRBV27 to TRBJ2-7; 7 bases fit TRBD2. Per the germline V gene, CDR1 is MNHEY and CDR2 is SMNVEV (reference sequence). Trimming removed 4 bases from V and 1 base from J; junction bases left unmatched: 1. This CDR3 has 13 residues. The CDR3 sequence: CASSSGGSYEQYF. The CDR3 DNA sequence: TGTGCCAGCAGTTCCGGGGGGTCCTACGAGCAGTACTTC.

CDR3: CASSQGVGRETQYF. The CDR3 nucleotides read TGCGCCAGCAGCCAAGGAGTAGGGAGGGAGACCCAGTACTTC. This chain links TRBV4-3 with TRBJ2-5, with D possibly TRBD2 on 6 matching bases. The CDR3 is 14 residues long. Germline lookup yields CDR1 LGHNA and CDR2 YSLEER. V lost 1 base to trimming and J lost 5 bases, with 11 bases between them.

The chain employs TRBV5-1 and TRBJ2-2, with D possibly being TRBD2 (6 bases). Deletions cut 0 bases from V and 2 bases from J, with 11 bases between. Germline V gives CDR1 SGHRS, CDR2 YFSETQ. The CDR3 runs to 16 residues. The chain's CDR3 is CASSLGHGGNTGELFF. Written as DNA, the CDR3 is TGCGCCAGCAGCTTGGGCCACGGGGGAAACACCGGGGAGCTGTTTTTT.